The T cell receptor beta chain under discussion was sequenced for a study of blood T cells in healthy people across ages. PCR was performed a second time for roughly 7 to 11 cycles using a sample-barcoded 5' primer and a J-beta primer mix. TCRdb re-derived calls from the 5' RACE reads in MiXCR, one entry per CDR3 protein. The sample holds under 800,000 distinct CDR3 sequences; roughly 43% are singletons and the top ten take 20% to 25%. On this clonotype itself: Its antigen is undetermined.

The germline V gene encodes CDR1 PRHDT and CDR2 FYEKMQ (reference sequence). There are 15 residues in the CDR3. Findings and limits, study-wide: There was no known CMV status for donors, so expanded clonotype changes were possibly confounded.

Healthy Caucasians from Russia aged roughly 6 to 95 served as donors. Peripheral blood from each donor was collected in a volume of approximately 10 milliliters. Extraction yielded at least 5 micrograms of total RNA per sample. The sequence was obtained from a woman aged 55-70 years in good health. The rearrangement uses TRBV13 and TRBJ2-4; 14 bases are a match to TRBD2. The DNA matches TRBJ2-7 better at its end, which makes the J call doubtful. Sequenced sample: blood. The CDR3 loop reads CASSIGTSGRNEQYF. CDR3 nucleotide sequence: TGTGCCAGCAGCATTGGGACTAGCGGGAGAAACGAGCAGTACTTC.